Shown below are 18 T cell receptor beta chains from a single sample sequenced in a study of blood T cell repertoires in COVID-19. This table comes from immunoSEQ multiplex PCR, and its TCRdb copy is limited to in-frame clones, with some not included. The sample holds 250,000 or so clones, around 87% seen once. Sample: peripheral blood. The receptors shown here come from a woman aged 70-85 years with active or convalescent COVID-19.

The rearrangement uses TRBV15 and TRBJ1-2; 7 nucleotides agree with TRBD1. This CDR3 comprises 13 residues. Germline V gives CDR1 LNHNV, CDR2 YYDKDF (reference sequence). V shed 6 bases and J 3 bases; nucleotides not matched to a gene: 4. The CDR3 region is CATRTGYDYGYTF. The CDR3 region has the DNA TGTGCCACCAGGACAGGGTATGACTATGGCTACACCTTC.

The chain uses TRBV5-4 and TRBJ1-1, with TRBD1 as a possible D gene (5 bases). Germline V gives CDR1 SGHNT, CDR2 YYREEE (reference sequence). The CDR3 runs 15 residues. The V end was cut by 1 base, the J end by 4 bases, with 14 bases between. The CDR3 sequence is CASSLFSQGITEAFF. CDR3 sequence (DNA): TGTGCCAGCAGCTTGTTTAGCCAGGGCATCACTGAAGCTTTCTTT.

This clone appeared once. The rearrangement links TRBV12-3 or TRBV12-4 to TRBJ2-3; D possibly corresponds to TRBD2 (6 bases). Trimming removed 8 bases at V and 5 bases at J, with 14 bases between. The CDR3 is made up of 13 amino acids. CDR3 amino acids: CASRLASLDTQYF. CDR3 in DNA: TGTGCCAGCCGGCTAGCGAGTTTAGATACGCAGTATTTT.

The V and J genes are TRBV9 and TRBJ2-1; 9 bases are shared with TRBD1. Trimming removed 3 bases from V and 3 bases from J; junction bases left unmatched: 10. Germline V gene data show CDR1 as SGDLS and CDR2 as YYNGEE. This CDR3 has 17 amino acids. This chain's CDR3 is CASSGTTGTGHYNEQFF. The CDR3 DNA is TGTGCCAGCAGCGGAACGACCGGGACAGGGCACTACAATGAGCAGTTCTTC.

The chain employs TRBV6-5 and TRBJ1-1, with D possibly matching TRBD1 (6 bases). V was shortened by 6 bases and J by 12 bases, with 17 bases between the two germline ends. The CDR3 spans 12 residues. Germline CDR1 MNHEY, CDR2 SVGAGI. This chain's CDR3 is CASSRPDRLTFF. The DNA of the CDR3 is TGTGCCAGCAGCCGACCAGACAGGCTGACTTTCTTT.

The V call is TRBV6-5, the J call TRBJ2-3; 8 nucleotides align to TRBD2. CDR1 and CDR2 from the germline V gene are MNHEY and SVGAGI. Germline trimming cut 9 bases from V and 3 bases from J; bases unmatched to any gene: 5. The CDR3 loop spans 13 amino acids. The CDR3 spells CARGAGGTDTQYF. The DNA for the CDR3 is TGTGCCAGAGGGGCGGGGGGAACAGATACGCAGTATTTT.

The chain carries TRBV7-2 and TRBJ2-7; D is unresolved. Germline values: CDR1 SGHTA, CDR2 FQGNSA. V lost 3 bases and J 3 bases, leaving 3 bases between the germline ends. This CDR3 region has 11 residues. CDR3 in DNA: TGTGCCAGCAGCTTTCACTACGAGCAGTACTTC. Its translation is CASSFHYEQYF.

This chain uses TRBV4-1 with TRBJ1-5; no clear D gene. The CDR3 totals 13 residues. The germline V and J ends were trimmed by 4 bases and 7 bases, with 11 bases remaining between them. Germline CDR1 and CDR2: MGHRA and YSYEKL. The DNA of the CDR3 is TGCGCCAGCAGCCTACTTACCGCCCAGCCCCAGCATTTT. Its translation: CASSLLTAQPQHF.

The chain carries TRBV27 and TRBJ1-6, with 7 bases fitting TRBD1. The CDR3 is 13 amino acids. The germline V gene encodes CDR1 MNHEY and CDR2 SMNVEV (reference sequence). The V and J ends lost 8 bases and 4 bases, in that order; junction bases with no gene match: 2. CDR3 DNA: TGTGCCAGCCGGGACAGTTATAATTCACCCCTCCACTTT. The encoded protein is CASRDSYNSPLHF.

This clone was counted once. This chain joins TRBV29-1 and TRBJ2-5; D is perhaps TRBD1 (5 bases). Trimming pared 4 bases from V and 5 bases from J, leaving 17 bases between. The CDR3 loop spans 14 amino acids. CDR1 and CDR2 (germline): SQVTM, ANQGSEA. CDR3 amino acids: CSVVGQGKVETQYF. The DNA of the CDR3 is TGCAGCGTTGTTGGGCAGGGCAAGGTGGAGACCCAGTACTTC.

This sequence joins TRBV14 and TRBJ2-1, with 7 bases fitting TRBD2. V lost 0 bases to trimming and J lost 1 base; unmatched junction nucleotides: 3. This CDR3 spans 16 amino acids. Germline-derived CDR1 and CDR2 are SGHDN and FVKESK. The CDR3 DNA reads as TGTGCCAGCAGCCAAGAGCGGGGAGGGTCCTACAATGAGCAGTTCTTC. Encoded protein: CASSQERGGSYNEQFF.

The V call is TRBV9, the J call TRBJ1-3, with 7 bases lining up with TRBD1. CDR3 length: 16 residues. The J segment lost 0 bases and the V segment lost 4 bases, leaving 7 bases of the junction unmatched. Germline assignment: CDR1 SGDLS and CDR2 YYNGEE. The CDR3 here is CASSIQGQPSGNTIYF. Written as DNA, the CDR3 is TGTGCCAGCAGCATACAGGGACAGCCCTCTGGAAACACCATATATTTT. Variable domain in full (rest from reference TRBV9 and TRBJ1-3): DSGVTQTPKHLITATGQRVTLRCSPRSGDLSVYWYQQSLDQGLQFLIQYYNGEERAKGNILERFSAQQFPDLHSELNLSSLELGDSALYFCASSIQGQPSGNTIYFGEGSWLTVV.

This chain uses TRBV5-1 with TRBJ1-1; 8 bases fit TRBD1. V lost 0 bases, J lost 0 bases, and 7 bases stayed unmatched. Germline lookup yields CDR1 SGHRS and CDR2 YFSETQ. The CDR3 runs to 17 residues. CDR3 loop: CASSLGRQGAVNTEAFF. The CDR3 DNA is TGCGCCAGCAGCTTGGGTAGGCAGGGGGCTGTGAACACTGAAGCTTTCTTT.

V gene TRBV24-1 combines with J gene TRBJ2-7; 8 bases fit TRBD1. The CDR3 contains 13 residues. The junction had 1 base not matched to a gene; V was cut back by 5 bases and J by 2 bases. Germline assignment: CDR1 KGHDR and CDR2 SFDVKD. CDR3 protein: CATSGQGTYEQYF. For the CDR3, the DNA is TGTGCCACCAGTGGACAGGGGACCTACGAGCAGTACTTC.

The chain carries TRBV9 and TRBJ1-2; 8 bases are a match to TRBD1. This CDR3 contains 13 residues. Germline CDR1 reads SGDLS; CDR2 reads YYNGEE. J gave up 3 bases and V 4 bases, and 2 bases lay outside the gene matches. The CDR3: CASSLDRDYGYTF. The CDR3 DNA sequence: TGTGCCAGCAGCTTGGACAGGGACTATGGCTACACCTTC.

The chain recombines TRBV5-4 with TRBJ1-1; D perhaps matches TRBD1 (6 bases). This CDR3 contains 16 residues. Germline CDR1 SGHNT, CDR2 YYREEE (reference sequence). V lost 2 bases to trimming and J lost 0 bases, with 14 bases between them. The CDR3 loop reads CASSFPTGLMNTEAFF. The CDR3 coding sequence is TGTGCCAGCAGCTTCCCGACAGGCCTCATGAACACTGAAGCTTTCTTT.

This clone turned up a few times. The J gene is TRBJ2-6, the V gene TRBV4-2; D unresolved. The CDR3 extends over 17 amino acids. With 3 bases removed from V and 2 bases from J, the gap between germline ends came to 14 bases. Germline CDR1 is LGHNA and CDR2 is YNFKEQ. CDR3 nucleotides: TGTGCCAGCAGCCAGTCACAGTCTTGGACTGGGGCCAACGTCCTGACTTTC. Translated: CASSQSQSWTGANVLTF.

This CDR3 reads CASSPRRRQGLSGANVLTF. CDR3 nucleotides: TGTGCCAGCAGCCCAAGGCGCAGACAAGGCCTTTCTGGGGCCAACGTCCTGACTTTC. The chain couples TRBV11-2 to TRBJ2-6; D not resolved. The V gene lost 5 bases and the J gene lost 1 base, with 21 bases spanning the gap. Germline V gene lookup returns CDR1 SGHAT and CDR2 FQNNGV. The CDR3 totals 19 residues.